This T cell receptor beta chain came from a study of a mutant IDH1 vaccine in newly diagnosed glioma. As for this clone: No antigen is known for it.

This CDR3 has 16 amino acids. CDR1 and CDR2 (germline): PRHDT, FYEKMQ (reference sequence). V lost 0 bases, J lost 2 bases, and 4 bases stayed unmatched. Profiled with immunoSEQ multiplex PCR; TCRdb holds only in-frame clones, not every one. Among about 27,000 clones listed, less than 90% were seen once. Time point given: week 35, safety follow-up. Alongside topical imiquimod, each dose of vaccine comprised 300 ug of mutant IDH1 20-mer peptide. This clonotype was sampled from a man younger than 45 with glioma. The V and J genes are TRBV13 and TRBJ2-5, with 9 nucleotides matching TRBD2. The specimen was PBMCs, collected from a glioma patient whose treatment included an IDH1 peptide vaccine. CDR3 sequence (DNA): TGTGCCAGCAGCTTAGGGCTAGCGGGGATACAAGAGACCCAGTACTTC. It codes for CASSLGLAGIQETQYF.